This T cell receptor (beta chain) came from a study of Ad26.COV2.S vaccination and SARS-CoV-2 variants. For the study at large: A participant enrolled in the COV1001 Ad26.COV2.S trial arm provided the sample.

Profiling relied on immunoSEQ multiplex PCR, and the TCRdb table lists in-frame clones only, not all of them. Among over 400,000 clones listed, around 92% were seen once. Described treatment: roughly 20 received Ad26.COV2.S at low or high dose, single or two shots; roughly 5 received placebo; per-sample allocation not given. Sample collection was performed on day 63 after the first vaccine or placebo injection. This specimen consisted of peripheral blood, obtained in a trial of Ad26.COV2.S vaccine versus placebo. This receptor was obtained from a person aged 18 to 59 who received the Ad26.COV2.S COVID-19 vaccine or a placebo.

The CDR3 region is CAISESQGQGSYEQYF. As DNA, the CDR3 is TGTGCCATCAGTGAGTCACAGGGACAGGGGTCCTACGAGCAGTACTTC. The chain combines TRBV10-3 with TRBJ2-7; 10 positions agree with TRBD1. CDR1 and CDR2 from the germline V gene are ENHRY and SYGVKD. CDR3 length: 16 amino acids. J gave up 1 base and V 0 bases, and 3 bases lay outside the gene matches.